One sample yielded the 11 T cell receptor beta chains listed below, sequenced in a study of regulatory and conventional T cells in RAG deficiency (TCRdb year 2017). Before genomic DNA extraction, conventional CD4+ T cells were isolated from blood as CD25-low CD127-high cells. The library was made by the immunoSEQ multiplex PCR assay. TCRdb mirrors the immuneACCESS table, restricted to in-frame sequences. Some clones are absent from its copies; in checked studies, under half trace to an unresolved V gene, and the reason for the others is unknown. The sample includes roughly 45,000 clones, with 85% to 90% observed a single time. The ten top clones hold approximately 0.51% of the sample. These sequences were also reported in another study, on regulatory T cells. Drawing on the second study: The multiplex PCR used 52 forward TRBV primers and 13 reverse TRBJ primers, with assay-based and computational corrections for amplification bias.

The source material was CD4+ effector T cells sorted from blood. The source of these receptors is a human donor in good health.

J is TRBJ2-7 and V is TRBV6-1, with 8 bases matching TRBD2. From germline, CDR1 is MNHNS and CDR2 SASEGT. Trimming took 8 bases from V and 6 from J; bases not matched to a gene: 6. CDR3 size: 12 residues. Here the CDR3 DNA reads TGTGCCAGCCGGGGGGGGATTGGCGAGCAGTACTTC. Residues: CASRGGIGEQYF.

The gene calls are TRBV12-1 and TRBJ2-7; the table's TRBD1 call for D was not verified on the DNA. TRBV12-1 is a recognized pseudogene. The CDR3 runs to 14 residues. As DNA, the CDR3 is TGTGCCAGCACCCCTGGGACAGGTGGCCACGAGCAGTACTTC. This gives the protein CASTPGTGGHEQYF.

V is TRBV7-8 and J is TRBJ1-1; the D is unclear. CDR3 length equals 13 residues. Trimming removed 1 base at V and 1 base at J, with 4 bases between. Looked up from germline, CDR1 is SGHVS and CDR2 is FQNEAQ. The CDR3 region is CASSLGANTEAFF. In DNA form, the CDR3 reads TGTGCCAGCAGCTTAGGGGCGAACACTGAAGCTTTCTTT.

V and J are TRBV11-2 and TRBJ1-1, with unresolved D. The ends were cut back, 0 bases at V and 5 bases at J, with 7 bases in the middle. Germline V lookup: CDR1 SGHAT, CDR2 FQNNGV. The CDR3 is 13 amino acids. Here the CDR3 reads CASSLETRTEAFF. CDR3 nucleotides: TGTGCCAGCAGCTTAGAAACCAGAACTGAAGCTTTCTTT. Complete variable domain (other parts from reference TRBV11-2 and TRBJ1-1): EAGVAQSPRYKIIEKRQSVAFWCNPISGHATLYWYQQILGQGPKLLIQFQNNGVVDDSQLPKDRFSAERLKGVDSTLKIQPAKLEDSAVYLCASSLETRTEAFFGQGTRLTVV.

The chain has TRBV27 and TRBJ1-1, with D perhaps matching TRBD1 (5 bases). This CDR3 spans 13 amino acids. The germline gives CDR1 MNHEY, CDR2 SMNVEV (reference sequence). Trimming took 6 bases from V and 11 from J, leaving 19 bases between them. In DNA, the CDR3 is TGTGCCAGCAGGGCGGGACTTTCAGGAGTGGCTTTCTTT. As protein: CASRAGLSGVAFF.

The J gene is TRBJ1-1, the V gene TRBV6-5, with D tentatively TRBD1 (5 bases). This CDR3 has 13 residues. Germline values: CDR1 MNHEY, CDR2 SVGAGI. Between the trimmed V and J ends, which lost 7 bases and 0 bases, there was a span of 9 bases. CDR3: CASKRQMNTEAFF. The CDR3 bases are TGTGCCAGCAAAAGACAGATGAACACTGAAGCTTTCTTT.

The chain carries TRBV19 and TRBJ1-5, with TRBD1 identical over 9 bases. CDR3 length: 15 residues. V was pared by 6 bases and J by 7 bases, with 10 bases of the junction left unmatched. The V gene's germline CDR1 is LNHDA and CDR2 SQIVND (reference sequence). As DNA, the CDR3 is TGTGCCAGTAGCGAAGGGACAGGGTTTGGGCAGCCCCAGCATTTT. It encodes CASSEGTGFGQPQHF.

The genes are TRBV30 and TRBJ1-4; D gene ambiguous. CDR1 is GTSNPN, CDR2 SVGIG, per germline (reference sequence). The CDR3 spans 13 residues. V was shortened by 5 bases and J by 0 bases, with 7 bases between the two germline ends. The CDR3 nucleotides read TGTGCCTGGGACGGTGCAACTAATGAAAAACTGTTTTTT. It translates to CAWDGATNEKLFF.

Note on this clone: One end of the junction varies from germline; a read error may be responsible. The chain couples TRBV2 to TRBJ2-1; 8 bases fit TRBD2. CDR1 and CDR2 (germline): SNHLY, FYNNEI. The CDR3 is made up of 15 amino acids. This CDR3 reads CASREESGSYNEQFF. The CDR3 bases are TGTGCCAGCAGAGAAGAAAGCGGGAGCTACAATGAGCAGTTCTTC.

The chain recombines TRBV15 with TRBJ2-7; 7 bases are shared with TRBD2. CDR3 length equals 16 residues. J lost 4 bases, V lost 1 base, and 10 bases had no gene match. Germline-derived CDR1 and CDR2 are LNHNV and YYDKDF (reference sequence). The CDR3 sequence is CATSRARLADRYEQYF. The CDR3 bases are TGTGCCACCAGCAGAGCTCGACTAGCCGATAGGTACGAGCAGTACTTC.

The chain links TRBV6-1 to TRBJ2-3; D possibly matches TRBD1 or TRBD2 (7 bases each). The V end was cut by 3 bases, the J end by 1 base, with 14 bases between. The CDR3 is 16 residues long. Germline V CDR1 and CDR2: MNHNS, SASEGT. The CDR3: CASSDQGGVGTDTQYF. As DNA, the CDR3 is TGTGCCAGCAGTGATCAGGGGGGGGTGGGCACAGATACGCAGTATTTT.